These 2 T cell receptor beta chains were all obtained from the same sample, sequenced in a study of blood T cell repertoires in COVID-19. Here immunoSEQ multiplex PCR was the method, and the copy in TCRdb shows in-frame clones only, minus some. The profile covers some 270,000 clones, with about 87% appearing a single time and approximately 4% taken by the ten largest. The sample consisted of PBMCs or T cells enriched from blood (not recorded which). Receptors were obtained from a woman aged 25 to 45 with acute COVID-19.

The J gene is TRBJ2-1, the V gene TRBV13; TRBD2 agrees at 7 bases. CDR3 length: 15 residues. Trimming at V came to 4 bases and at J to 3 bases, leaving 6 bases not matched to a gene. Germline V gene data show CDR1 as PRHDT and CDR2 as FYEKMQ (reference sequence). DNA of the CDR3: TGTGCCAGCAGCTCCCTAGCGGAGAACTACAATGAGCAGTTCTTC. It translates to CASSSLAENYNEQFF.

The gene calls are TRBV5-4 and TRBJ1-4; unclear D gene. The CDR3 contains 16 residues. Germline assignment: CDR1 SGHNT and CDR2 YYREEE (reference sequence). Trimming stripped 5 bases from V and 7 bases from J, with 21 bases between. The CDR3 spells CASSQSGGLASEKLFF. CDR3 DNA sequence: TGTGCCAGCAGTCAATCCGGCGGCCTGGCTAGTGAAAAACTGTTTTTT.